The present TCR beta chain was sequenced within a study of T cell repertoires in cytomegalovirus infection. Study context: CMV infection plus the matching HLA type was flagged by public TCR beta signatures.

Worth noting for this clonotype: The target antigen is unknown.

General study points: The response measured ex vivo was dominated by TCR beta clonotypes (HLA-C-restricted and CMV-specific). Summed frequency of shared TCR beta families picked out CMV carriers who also had the relevant HLA.

The CDR3 spans 13 residues. V dropped 0 bases and J dropped 3 bases, with 5 bases sitting between them. Germline V gene data show CDR1 as LGHDT and CDR2 as YNNKEL (reference sequence). TCRdb re-derived calls from the reads in MiXCR, one entry per CDR3 protein. The table lists around 180,000 distinct CDR3 sequences, roughly a fifth of them singletons. Sequenced sample: PBMCs. The genes are TRBV3-1 and TRBJ2-5; D is undetermined. The TCR sequence derives from a human donor in good health (CMV status not recorded). Some clones in this sample may be carry-over from other donors' samples. The CDR3 DNA is TGTGCCAGCAGCCAAGAGATGGAAGAGACCCAGTACTTC. Its protein product is CASSQEMEETQYF.